The 15 T cell receptor beta chains reported below all come from one sample, sequenced in a study of blood T cell repertoires in COVID-19. Sequencing was performed with immunoSEQ multiplex PCR; in TCRdb, only in-frame clones are kept and a portion is missing. The sample holds 250,000 or so clones, 70% to 90% seen once. Sequenced material: PBMCs or T cells enriched from blood (not recorded which). The receptors here all came from a woman in her forties or fifties who had been exposed to COVID-19.

This chain uses TRBV11-2 with TRBJ2-7; maybe TRBD2 (5 bases). The CDR3 contains 14 residues. In germline, CDR1 is SGHAT, CDR2 FQNNGV. V lost 5 bases to trimming and J lost 0 bases, with 11 bases between them. CDR3 protein: CASSPRVDSYEQYF. In DNA, the CDR3 is TGTGCCAGCAGCCCGAGGGTGGACTCCTACGAGCAGTACTTC. The full variable domain, rest sourced from reference TRBV11-2 and TRBJ2-7, is EAGVAQSPRYKIIEKRQSVAFWCNPISGHATLYWYQQILGQGPKLLIQFQNNGVVDDSQLPKDRFSAERLKGVDSTLKIQPAKLEDSAVYLCASSPRVDSYEQYFGPGTRLTVT.

V and J are TRBV15 and TRBJ1-1, with TRBD1 as a possible D gene (5 bases). CDR3 length: 13 amino acids. The V end was cut by 1 base, the J end by 8 bases, with 11 bases between. Germline V gene sequence: CDR1 LNHNV, CDR2 YYDKDF (reference sequence). DNA of the CDR3: TGTGCCACCAGCAGAGTGCCAGGGTCCGAAGCTTTCTTT. Protein sequence: CATSRVPGSEAFF.

In this sample, this clone turned up a few times. The V call is TRBV5-5, the J call TRBJ2-3; D might be TRBD2 (6 bases). The germline CDR1 and CDR2 sequences are SGHKS and YYEKEE (reference sequence). The CDR3 contains 17 residues. V was shortened by 3 bases and J by 0 bases, with 17 bases between the two germline ends. For the CDR3, the DNA is TGTGCCAGCAGCTGGGGTAGCGGCGGGCGGAGCACAGATACGCAGTATTTT. Amino acid sequence: CASSWGSGGRSTDTQYF.

This chain joins TRBV9 and TRBJ2-2; possible D gene TRBD1, 7 bases. The germline CDR1 and CDR2 sequences are SGDLS and YYNGEE. V was cut by 3 bases and J by 1 base, with 19 bases left in between. The CDR3 covers 18 residues. CDR3: CASSDPLRRGRNTGELFF. CDR3 nucleotide sequence: TGTGCCAGCAGCGATCCTTTGAGGAGGGGGCGGAACACCGGGGAGCTGTTTTTT.

This chain connects TRBV19 to TRBJ2-1, with D tentatively TRBD2 (7 bases). Per the germline V gene, CDR1 is LNHDA and CDR2 is SQIVND (reference sequence). The V end was cut by 6 bases, the J end by 8 bases, with 11 bases between. The CDR3 is 12 amino acids. The CDR3 DNA reads as TGTGCCAGTAGAGGGGGGGCCGATGAGCAGTTCTTC. Its translation: CASRGGADEQFF. Based on the CDR3 plus reference TRBV19 and TRBJ2-1, the full variable domain is DGGITQSPKYLFRKEGQNVTLSCEQNLNHDAMYWYRQDPGQGLRLIYYSQIVNDFQKGDIAEGYSVSREKKESFPLTVTSAQKNPTAFYLCASRGGADEQFFGPGTRLTVL.

CDR3 bases: TGTGCCAGCAGTGAGCTCGACAGGGGGCATCCTGAAGCTTTCTTT. Translating it yields CASSELDRGHPEAFF. This chain connects TRBV2 to TRBJ1-1; 10 bases line up with TRBD1. Germline trimming cut 3 bases from V and 6 bases from J; bases unmatched to any gene: 7. The germline CDR1 and CDR2 sequences are SNHLY and FYNNEI. The CDR3 runs 15 residues. The complete variable domain, with remaining parts taken from reference TRBV2 and TRBJ1-1, reads EPEVTQTPSHQVTQMGQEVILRCVPISNHLYFYWYRQILGQKVEFLVSFYNNEISEKSEIFDDQFSVERPDGSNFTLKIRSTKLEDSAMYFCASSELDRGHPEAFFGQGTRLTVV.

The chain has TRBV11-2 and TRBJ2-5, with D tentatively TRBD2 (6 bases). Germline values: CDR1 SGHAT, CDR2 FQNNGV. V lost 7 bases and J 4 bases, leaving 16 bases between the germline ends. CDR3 length: 14 residues. CDR3 coding DNA: TGTGCCAGCACCTCAACGGCCGGGGGAGAGACCCAGTACTTC. Translating gives CASTSTAGGETQYF.

The rearrangement joins TRBV6-5 to TRBJ1-1, with a weak D call TRBD1 (5 bases). The CDR3 totals 14 residues. CDR1 and CDR2 (germline): MNHEY, SVGAGI. V was pared by 2 bases and J by 4 bases, with 11 bases between. The DNA for the CDR3 is TGTGCCAGCAGTTACGGGGGGTCGGGCACTGAAGCTTTCTTT. Translation: CASSYGGSGTEAFF.

The chain joins TRBV4-2 to TRBJ2-3; D is unclear. The germline V and J ends were trimmed by 0 bases and 0 bases, with 13 bases remaining between them. The CDR3 loop spans 17 amino acids. CDR1 and CDR2 (germline): LGHNA, YNFKEQ. The CDR3 sequence: CASSQDSVLTSTDTQYF. The CDR3 DNA follows: TGTGCCAGCAGCCAAGATTCGGTTCTAACTAGCACAGATACGCAGTATTTT.

V and J are TRBV7-2 and TRBJ1-2; D remains unclear. The CDR3 contains 15 residues. Germline-derived CDR1 and CDR2 are SGHTA and FQGNSA. Trimming shortened V by 1 base and J by 3 bases, and 12 bases separated the two germline ends. In nucleotides, the CDR3 is TGTGCCAGCAGCTTAGTCCAGGCCCCGGACTATGGCTACACCTTC. This sequence encodes CASSLVQAPDYGYTF. Based on the CDR3 plus reference TRBV7-2 and TRBJ1-2, the full variable domain is GAGVSQSPSNKVTEKGKDVELRCDPISGHTALYWYRQSLGQGLEFLIYFQGNSAPDKSGLPSDRFSAERTGGSVSTLTIQRTQQEDSAVYLCASSLVQAPDYGYTFGSGTRLTVV.

A single count supports this clone. The chain couples TRBV3-1 (or the pseudogene TRBV3-2) to TRBJ2-2; 11 positions agree with TRBD2. CDR1 and CDR2 from the germline V gene are LGHDT and YNNKEL (reference sequence). The ends lost 0 bases at V and 0 bases at J; junction bases unmatched: 12. This CDR3 has 21 amino acids. CDR3 protein: CASSQDSFVGLAGANTGELFF. CDR3 sequence (DNA): TGTGCCAGCAGCCAAGATAGTTTTGTTGGACTAGCGGGCGCGAACACCGGGGAGCTGTTTTTT.

This clone appeared a single time. This chain connects TRBV19 to TRBJ2-1, with 10 bases fitting TRBD2. The V gene end was trimmed by 6 bases and the J gene end by 6 bases; junction bases not matched to a gene: 8. Germline CDR1 and CDR2: LNHDA and SQIVND (reference sequence). The CDR3 consists of 15 residues. CDR3 residues: CASRSELAGTNEQFF. The CDR3 DNA reads as TGTGCCAGTAGGTCCGAACTAGCGGGAACCAATGAGCAGTTCTTC.

V and J are TRBV18 and TRBJ2-7; a weak D match, TRBD1 (6 bases). The germline gives CDR1 KGHSH, CDR2 LQKENI. The V end was cut by 3 bases, the J end by 3 bases, with 15 bases between. The CDR3 consists of 15 residues. The CDR3 DNA is TGTGCCAGCTCACCGGGGGCCGGGCCGGACTACGAGCAGTACTTC. Amino acid sequence: CASSPGAGPDYEQYF. Using reference TRBV18 and TRBJ2-7 for the parts outside the CDR3, the full variable domain is NAGVMQNPRHLVRRRGQEARLRCSPMKGHSHVYWYRQLPEEGLKFMVYLQKENIIDESGMPKERFSAEFPKEGPSILRIQQVVRGDSAAYFCASSPGAGPDYEQYFGPGTRLTVT.

The V and J genes are TRBV3-1 (or the pseudogene TRBV3-2) and TRBJ2-1; no reliable D call. The germline V gene has CDR1 LGHDT and CDR2 YNNKEL (reference sequence). The germline V and J ends were trimmed by 4 bases and 0 bases, with 10 bases remaining between them. The CDR3 length is 15 residues. The CDR3 DNA sequence: TGTGCCAGCAGCCCTGGAGCACACTCCTACAATGAGCAGTTCTTC. Protein sequence: CASSPGAHSYNEQFF.

The chain joins TRBV27 to TRBJ2-7; 8 bases match TRBD1. J lost 5 bases, V lost 6 bases, and 12 bases had no gene match. Germline V CDR1 and CDR2: MNHEY, SMNVEV (reference sequence). CDR3 length equals 15 residues. CDR3 sequence (DNA): TGTGCCAGCAGCCTCGGGACAGGCCCTCCCCACGAGCAGTACTTC. Its translation is CASSLGTGPPHEQYF.